This T cell receptor beta chain stems from a study of CD8 T cells in ankylosing spondylitis. This clonotype was counted only a few times. This CDR3 comprises 17 residues. Germline V gene lookup returns CDR1 DFQATT and CDR2 SNEGSKA (reference sequence). The V end was cut by 0 bases, the J end by 1 base, with 18 bases between. TCRdb ran MiXCR on the 5' RACE reads and lists one entry per CDR3 protein. Seen here are approximately 130,000 distinct CDR3 sequences, 9.3% observed once, and the top ten hold about 3.6%. The TCR sequence derives from a male donor with ankylosing spondylitis or in good health (not recorded which). Material for sequencing was blood, either unsorted or a sorted T cell fraction (not recorded which). This chain links TRBV20-1 with TRBJ2-5; no reliable D call. The CDR3 bases are TGCAGTGCTAGAGATCCCAGAATTTCGTCCTTCCAAGAGACCCAGTACTTC. Protein sequence: CSARDPRISSFQETQYF.